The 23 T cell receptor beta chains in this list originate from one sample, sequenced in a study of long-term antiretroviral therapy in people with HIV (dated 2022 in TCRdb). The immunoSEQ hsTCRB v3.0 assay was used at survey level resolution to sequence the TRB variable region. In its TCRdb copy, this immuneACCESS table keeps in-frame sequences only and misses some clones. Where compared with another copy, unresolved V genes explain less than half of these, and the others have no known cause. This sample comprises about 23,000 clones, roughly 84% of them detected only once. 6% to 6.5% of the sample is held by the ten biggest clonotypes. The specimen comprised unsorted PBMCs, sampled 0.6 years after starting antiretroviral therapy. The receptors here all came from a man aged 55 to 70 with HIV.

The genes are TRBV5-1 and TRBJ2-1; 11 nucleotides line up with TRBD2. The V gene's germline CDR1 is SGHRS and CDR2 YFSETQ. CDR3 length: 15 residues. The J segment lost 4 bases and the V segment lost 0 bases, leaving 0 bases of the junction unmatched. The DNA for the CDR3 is TGCGCCAGCAGCTTGGGACTAGCGGGATACAATGAGCAGTTCTTC. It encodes CASSLGLAGYNEQFF.

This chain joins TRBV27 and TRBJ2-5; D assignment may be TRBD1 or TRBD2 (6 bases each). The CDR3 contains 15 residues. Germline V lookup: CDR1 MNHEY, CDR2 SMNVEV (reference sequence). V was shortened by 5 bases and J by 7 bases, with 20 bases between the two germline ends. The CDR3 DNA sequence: TGTGCCAGCAGTGGGCCTAGGGGGGCGAGTGGGACCCAGTACTTC. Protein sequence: CASSGPRGASGTQYF.

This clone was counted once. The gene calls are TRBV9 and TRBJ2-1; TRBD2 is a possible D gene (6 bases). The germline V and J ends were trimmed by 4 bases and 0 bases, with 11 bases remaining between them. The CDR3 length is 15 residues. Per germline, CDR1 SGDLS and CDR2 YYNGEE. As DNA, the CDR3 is TGTGCCAGCAGCCGGGGGTCCGCCTCCTACAATGAGCAGTTCTTC. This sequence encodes CASSRGSASYNEQFF. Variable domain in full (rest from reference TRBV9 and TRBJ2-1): DSGVTQTPKHLITATGQRVTLRCSPRSGDLSVYWYQQSLDQGLQFLIQYYNGEERAKGNILERFSAQQFPDLHSELNLSSLELGDSALYFCASSRGSASYNEQFFGPGTRLTVL.

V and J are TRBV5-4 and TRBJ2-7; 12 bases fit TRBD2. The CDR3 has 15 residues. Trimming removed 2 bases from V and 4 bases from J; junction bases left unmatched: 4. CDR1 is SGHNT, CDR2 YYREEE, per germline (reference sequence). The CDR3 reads CASSLGLAGHYEQYF. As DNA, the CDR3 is TGTGCCAGCAGCTTAGGACTAGCGGGACATTACGAGCAGTACTTC.

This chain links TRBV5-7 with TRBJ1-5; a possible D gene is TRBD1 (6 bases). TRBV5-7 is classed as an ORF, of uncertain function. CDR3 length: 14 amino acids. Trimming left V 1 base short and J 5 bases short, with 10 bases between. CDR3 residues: CASSLSQGYQPQHF. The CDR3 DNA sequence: TGTGCCAGCAGCTTGAGTCAGGGGTATCAGCCCCAGCATTTT.

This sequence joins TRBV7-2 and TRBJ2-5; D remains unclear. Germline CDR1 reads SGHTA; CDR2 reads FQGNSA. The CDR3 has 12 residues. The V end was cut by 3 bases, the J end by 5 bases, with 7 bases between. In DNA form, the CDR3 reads TGTGCCAGCAGCTTTGAAGGTGAGACCCAGTACTTC. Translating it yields CASSFEGETQYF.

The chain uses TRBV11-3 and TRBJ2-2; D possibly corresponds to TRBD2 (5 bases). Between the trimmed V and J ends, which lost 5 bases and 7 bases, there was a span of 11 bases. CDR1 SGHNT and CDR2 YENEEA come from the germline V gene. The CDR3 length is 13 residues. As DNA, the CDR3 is TGTGCCAGCAGCCTGGACTGGGTCGGGGAGCTGTTTTTT. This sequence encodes CASSLDWVGELFF.

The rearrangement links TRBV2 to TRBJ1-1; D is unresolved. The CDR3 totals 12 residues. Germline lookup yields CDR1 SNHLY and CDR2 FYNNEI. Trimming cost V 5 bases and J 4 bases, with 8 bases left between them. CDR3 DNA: TGTGCCAGCAGTAGTGGGCCCACTGAAGCTTTCTTT. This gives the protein CASSSGPTEAFF.

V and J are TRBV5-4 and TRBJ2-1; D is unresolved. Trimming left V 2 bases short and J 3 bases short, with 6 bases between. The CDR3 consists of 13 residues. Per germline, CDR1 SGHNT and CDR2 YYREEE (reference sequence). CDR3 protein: CASSFWNYNEQFF. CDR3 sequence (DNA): TGTGCCAGCAGCTTTTGGAACTACAATGAGCAGTTCTTC.

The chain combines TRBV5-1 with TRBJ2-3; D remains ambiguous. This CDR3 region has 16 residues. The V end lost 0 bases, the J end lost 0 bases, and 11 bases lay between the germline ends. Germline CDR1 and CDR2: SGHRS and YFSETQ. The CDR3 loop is CASSLVVHPSTDTQYF. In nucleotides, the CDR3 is TGCGCCAGCAGCTTGGTTGTACACCCTAGCACAGATACGCAGTATTTT.

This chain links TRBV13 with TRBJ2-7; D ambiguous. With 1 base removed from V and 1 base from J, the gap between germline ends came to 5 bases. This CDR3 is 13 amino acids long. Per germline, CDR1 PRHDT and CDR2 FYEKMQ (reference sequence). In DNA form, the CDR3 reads TGTGCCAGCAGCTTAGACCGGTCCTACGAGCAGTACTTC. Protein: CASSLDRSYEQYF.

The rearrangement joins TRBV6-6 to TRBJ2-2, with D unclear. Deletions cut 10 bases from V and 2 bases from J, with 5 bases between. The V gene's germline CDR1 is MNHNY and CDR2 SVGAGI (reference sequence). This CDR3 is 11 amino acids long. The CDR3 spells CAISNTGELFF. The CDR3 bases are TGTGCCATCTCAAACACCGGGGAGCTGTTTTTT.

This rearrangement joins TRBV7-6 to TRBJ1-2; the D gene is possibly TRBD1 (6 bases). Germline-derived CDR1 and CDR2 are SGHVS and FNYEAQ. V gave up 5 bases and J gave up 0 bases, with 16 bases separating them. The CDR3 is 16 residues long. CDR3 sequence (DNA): TGTGCCAGCAGCGTATGGACAGCTTTTCCTAACTATGGCTACACCTTC. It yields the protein CASSVWTAFPNYGYTF.

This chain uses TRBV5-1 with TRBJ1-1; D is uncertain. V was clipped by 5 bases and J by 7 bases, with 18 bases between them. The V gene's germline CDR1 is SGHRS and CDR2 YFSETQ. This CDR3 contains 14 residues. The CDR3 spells CASREPAGGYEAFF. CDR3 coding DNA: TGCGCCAGCAGAGAACCCGCGGGTGGTTATGAAGCTTTCTTT.

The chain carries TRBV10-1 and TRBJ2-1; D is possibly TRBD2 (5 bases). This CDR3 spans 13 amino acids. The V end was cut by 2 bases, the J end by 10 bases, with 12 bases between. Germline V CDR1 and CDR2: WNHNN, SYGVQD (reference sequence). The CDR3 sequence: CASSEGLLTEQFF. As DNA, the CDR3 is TGCGCCAGCAGTGAGGGACTCTTGACGGAGCAGTTCTTC.

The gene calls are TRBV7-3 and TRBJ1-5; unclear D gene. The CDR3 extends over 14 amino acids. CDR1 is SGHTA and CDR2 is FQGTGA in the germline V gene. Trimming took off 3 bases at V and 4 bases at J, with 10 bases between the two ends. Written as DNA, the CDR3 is TGTGCCAGCAGCTTCGAGGGCTTTAATCAGCCCCAGCATTTT. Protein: CASSFEGFNQPQHF.

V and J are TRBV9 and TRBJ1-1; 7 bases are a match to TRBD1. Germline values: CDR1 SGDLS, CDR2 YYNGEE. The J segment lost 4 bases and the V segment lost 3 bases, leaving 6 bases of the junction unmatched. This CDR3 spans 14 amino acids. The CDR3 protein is CASSARQGATEAFF. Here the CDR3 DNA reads TGTGCCAGCAGCGCACGACAGGGAGCCACTGAAGCTTTCTTT.

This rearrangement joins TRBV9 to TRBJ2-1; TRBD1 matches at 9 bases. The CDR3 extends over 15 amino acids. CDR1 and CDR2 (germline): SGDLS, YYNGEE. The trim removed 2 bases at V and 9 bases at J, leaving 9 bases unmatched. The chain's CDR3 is CASSVTGGVLLEQFF. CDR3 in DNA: TGTGCCAGCAGCGTTACAGGGGGCGTTTTACTTGAGCAGTTCTTC.

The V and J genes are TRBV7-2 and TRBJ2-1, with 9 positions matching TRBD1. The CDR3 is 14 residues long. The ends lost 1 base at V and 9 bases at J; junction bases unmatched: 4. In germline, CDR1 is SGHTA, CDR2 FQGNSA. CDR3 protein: CASSLERQGGEQFF. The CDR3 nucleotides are TGTGCCAGCAGCTTAGAGAGACAGGGGGGTGAGCAGTTCTTC. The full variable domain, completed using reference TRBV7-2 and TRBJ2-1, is GAGVSQSPSNKVTEKGKDVELRCDPISGHTALYWYRQSLGQGLEFLIYFQGNSAPDKSGLPSDRFSAERTGGSVSTLTIQRTQQEDSAVYLCASSLERQGGEQFFGPGTRLTVL.

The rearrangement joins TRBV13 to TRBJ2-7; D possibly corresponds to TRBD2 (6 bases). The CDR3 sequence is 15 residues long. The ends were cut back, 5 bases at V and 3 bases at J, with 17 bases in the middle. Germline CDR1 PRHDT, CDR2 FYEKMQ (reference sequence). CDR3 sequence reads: CASSIYSGTVYEQYF. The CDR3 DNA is TGTGCCAGCAGCATTTACTCCGGGACTGTCTACGAGCAGTACTTC. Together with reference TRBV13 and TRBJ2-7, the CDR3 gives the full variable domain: AAGVIQSPRHLIKEKRETATLKCYPIPRHDTVYWYQQGPGQDPQFLISFYEKMQSDKGSIPDRFSAQQFSDYHSELNMSSLELGDSALYFCASSIYSGTVYEQYFGPGTRLTVT.

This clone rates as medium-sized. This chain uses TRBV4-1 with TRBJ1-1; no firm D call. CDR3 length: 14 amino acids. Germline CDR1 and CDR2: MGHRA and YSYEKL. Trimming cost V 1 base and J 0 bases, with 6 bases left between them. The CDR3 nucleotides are TGCGCCAGCAGCCAAGGGAGGATGAACACTGAAGCTTTCTTT. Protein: CASSQGRMNTEAFF.

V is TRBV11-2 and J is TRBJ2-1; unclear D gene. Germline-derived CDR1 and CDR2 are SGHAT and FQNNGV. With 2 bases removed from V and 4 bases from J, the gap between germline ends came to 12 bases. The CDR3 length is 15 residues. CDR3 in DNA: TGTGCCAGCAGCTTAAATTCGGCAGAGTACAATGAGCAGTTCTTC. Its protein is CASSLNSAEYNEQFF. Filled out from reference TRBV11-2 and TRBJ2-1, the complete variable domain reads EAGVAQSPRYKIIEKRQSVAFWCNPISGHATLYWYQQILGQGPKLLIQFQNNGVVDDSQLPKDRFSAERLKGVDSTLKIQPAKLEDSAVYLCASSLNSAEYNEQFFGPGTRLTVL.

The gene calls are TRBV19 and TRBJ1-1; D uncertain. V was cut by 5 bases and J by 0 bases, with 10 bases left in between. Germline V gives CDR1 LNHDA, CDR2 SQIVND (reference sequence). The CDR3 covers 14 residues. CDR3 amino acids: CASSRGLMNTEAFF. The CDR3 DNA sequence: TGTGCCAGTAGTCGGGGTCTTATGAACACTGAAGCTTTCTTT.